Shown below are 23 T cell receptor beta chains from a single sample sequenced in a study of CD8 T cells in ankylosing spondylitis (dated by TCRdb to about 2017). Paper-wide results and their limitations: A TCR beta motif of about eight highly homologous amino acid variants appeared characteristic of blood from ankylosing spondylitis patients.

These TCRs' antigens remain unknown. Libraries were constructed by 5' RACE. The sequencer was an Illumina HiSeq 2500. In TCRdb, the public reads were trimmed at Q25 with fastp and aligned with MiXCR, with productive beta chains retained. Here each entry gathers all rows of one CDR3 protein and keeps the most common genes and DNA. The sample table lists roughly 700,000 distinct CDR3 sequences, around 20% of them with a count of one. The ten largest clones take up under 20% of the sample. Material: blood, either unsorted or a sorted T cell fraction (not recorded which). The receptors originated from a male donor with ankylosing spondylitis.

This chain links TRBV5-6 with TRBJ2-1; the match to TRBD2 covers 8 bases. V lost 0 bases, J lost 9 bases, and 11 bases stayed unmatched. CDR3 length: 16 residues. Looked up from germline, CDR1 is SGHDT and CDR2 is YYEEEE. Written as DNA, the CDR3 is TGTGCCAGCAGCTTGGCCACGGGAGGGCCGAGATTTGAGCAGTTCTTC. This sequence encodes CASSLATGGPRFEQFF.

This clonotype has only a few counts. This sequence joins TRBV6-5 and TRBJ2-6; the D call may be TRBD1 or TRBD2 (6 bases each). CDR1 and CDR2 from the germline V gene are MNHEY and SVGAGI. With 0 bases removed from V and 3 bases from J, the gap between germline ends came to 12 bases. The CDR3 is made up of 17 amino acids. The CDR3: CASSYSPGAVGANVLTF. In DNA form, the CDR3 reads TGTGCCAGCAGTTACTCACCGGGGGCGGTTGGGGCCAACGTCCTGACTTTC.

This clonotype showed up just a few times. This chain uses TRBV18 with TRBJ2-3; 7 bases agree with TRBD2. The CDR3 has 15 amino acids. Looked up from germline, CDR1 is KGHSH and CDR2 is LQKENI. V shed 3 bases and J 2 bases; nucleotides not matched to a gene: 5. CDR3 in DNA: TGTGCCAGCTCACCCCAGCGGGGCCCCACAGATACGCAGTATTTT. Translated, it gives CASSPQRGPTDTQYF. The entire variable domain, with the rest obtained from reference TRBV18 and TRBJ2-3, is as follows: NAGVMQNPRHLVRRRGQEARLRCSPMKGHSHVYWYRQLPEEGLKFMVYLQKENIIDESGMPKERFSAEFPKEGPSILRIQQVVRGDSAAYFCASSPQRGPTDTQYFGPGTRLTVL.

The rearrangement links TRBV7-3 to TRBJ2-2; D may match TRBD1 or TRBD2 (5 bases each). The CDR3 contains 15 residues. Trimming took 4 bases from V and 4 from J, leaving 13 bases between them. In germline, CDR1 is SGHTA, CDR2 FQGTGA. In DNA, the CDR3 is TGTGCCAGCAGCTCCTCCGGGACCGCCACCGGGGAGCTGTTTTTT. This gives the protein CASSSSGTATGELFF.

This chain joins TRBV7-8 and TRBJ2-1; D tentatively reads TRBD1 or TRBD2 (5 bases each). The CDR3 covers 11 residues. The V gene's germline CDR1 is SGHVS and CDR2 FQNEAQ. V was shortened by 4 bases and J by 13 bases, with 11 bases between the two germline ends. CDR3 sequence reads: CASSYRGTQFF. DNA of the CDR3: TGTGCCAGCAGCTATCGGGGCACACAGTTCTTC.

This clonotype was observed a handful of times. The gene calls are TRBV7-9 and TRBJ2-7, with TRBD1 identical over 7 bases. The CDR3 runs 14 residues. From germline, CDR1 is SEHNR and CDR2 FQNEAQ (reference sequence). With 5 bases clipped from V and 5 bases from J, the junction kept 9 bases outside the gene matches. The CDR3 loop reads CASSKAQGTDEQYF. Written as DNA, the CDR3 is TGTGCCAGCAGCAAGGCACAGGGGACGGACGAGCAGTACTTC.

This clonotype has only a few counts. Sequence at one end of the junction differs from germline and may be a read error. V gene TRBV20-1 combines with J gene TRBJ1-2, with 8 bases aligning to TRBD1. Germline values: CDR1 DFQATT, CDR2 SNEGSKA (reference sequence). The CDR3 spans 12 residues. This CDR3 is CSAATGDYGHTF. Written as DNA, the CDR3 is TGCAGTGCAGCGACAGGGGACTATGGCCACACCTTC.

The rearrangement joins TRBV7-9 to TRBJ2-1; D may match TRBD1 or TRBD2 (5 bases each). The CDR3 sequence is 16 residues long. Trimming pared 3 bases from V and 4 bases from J, leaving 16 bases between. Germline-derived CDR1 and CDR2 are SEHNR and FQNEAQ (reference sequence). CDR3 region: CASSFGSGHSYNEQFF. In DNA, the CDR3 is TGTGCCAGCAGCTTTGGATCGGGGCACTCGTACAATGAGCAGTTCTTC.

This clonotype was seen only a few times. V usage is TRBV12-5 and J usage is TRBJ2-5; D might be TRBD2 (6 bases). Germline lookup yields CDR1 LGHNT and CDR2 FRNRAP. The CDR3 is 15 residues long. With 1 base removed from V and 2 bases from J, the gap between germline ends came to 11 bases. The CDR3 nucleotides are TGTGCTAGTGGTTTGGCCGGGGGAGGTCAAGAGACCCAGTACTTC. This encodes CASGLAGGGQETQYF.

The genes are TRBV14 and TRBJ2-3, with a possible D match to TRBD2 (5 bases). Germline CDR1 is SGHDN and CDR2 is FVKESK. V gave up 0 bases and J gave up 10 bases, with 17 bases separating them. The CDR3 is 15 residues long. The CDR3 is CASSQDPVGLSAQYF. In nucleotides, the CDR3 is TGTGCCAGCAGCCAAGATCCAGTTGGACTCTCAGCGCAGTATTTT.

This clonotype has more than one count but fewer than ten. The CDR3 loop is CSASSGRLEGTAKNIQYF. The CDR3, as DNA: TGCAGCGCCTCTAGCGGGAGGTTAGAGGGGACAGCCAAAAACATTCAGTACTTC. The chain employs TRBV29-1 and TRBJ2-4, with 11 bases lining up with TRBD2. V was pared by 7 bases and J by 0 bases, with 14 bases of the junction left unmatched. Germline loops: CDR1 SQVTM, CDR2 ANQGSEA. The CDR3 totals 18 residues.

The J gene is TRBJ2-3, the V gene TRBV5-1; 7 positions agree with TRBD1. CDR3 length: 15 amino acids. The V and J ends lost 3 bases and 4 bases, in that order; junction bases with no gene match: 8. CDR1 and CDR2 from the germline V gene are SGHRS and YFSETQ. The chain's CDR3 is CASSWGQRGPDTQYF. CDR3 nucleotide sequence: TGCGCCAGCAGCTGGGGACAGAGGGGCCCAGATACGCAGTATTTT.

The chain is built from TRBV11-3 and TRBJ2-3; tentatively, D is TRBD1 or TRBD2 (6 bases each). The germline CDR1 and CDR2 sequences are SGHNT and YENEEA. Deletions cut 5 bases from V and 8 bases from J, with 11 bases between. The CDR3 runs 12 residues. The DNA of the CDR3 is TGTGCCAGCAGCCGCGGAGGGGGTACGCAGTATTTT. This encodes CASSRGGGTQYF.

This clonotype has just a few counts. The chain links TRBV7-9 to TRBJ2-1; 12 bases are shared with TRBD2. Germline V lookup: CDR1 SEHNR, CDR2 FQNEAQ (reference sequence). The CDR3 runs to 16 residues. The V gene end was trimmed by 5 bases and the J gene end by 7 bases; junction bases not matched to a gene: 9. As DNA, the CDR3 is TGTGCCAGCAGCAGCTTGTCTAGCGGGGGGGAGAATGAGCAGTTCTTC. Translated: CASSSLSSGGENEQFF.

In its sample, this clonotype was seen a few times. This sequence joins TRBV2 and TRBJ1-1, with 7 positions matching TRBD1. V gave up 7 bases and J gave up 0 bases; unmatched junction bases: 5. CDR1 SNHLY and CDR2 FYNNEI come from the germline V gene. The length of the CDR3 is 14 residues. The CDR3 bases are TGTGCCAGCACCGGGACAGACCTGAACACTGAAGCTTTCTTT. Protein product: CASTGTDLNTEAFF.

This clonotype appeared many times. V is TRBV12-3 or TRBV12-4 and J is TRBJ2-1; TRBD2 matches 11 bases. The length of the CDR3 is 16 residues. V dropped 3 bases and J dropped 3; count of bases not matched to a gene: 4. CDR3 amino acids: CASSFGLAGGYNEQFF. CDR3 DNA sequence: TGTGCCAGCAGTTTTGGCCTAGCGGGAGGCTACAATGAGCAGTTCTTC.

This clonotype was detected only a few times. J is TRBJ1-5 and V is TRBV24-1, with D uncertain. V was clipped by 5 bases and J by 0 bases, with 10 bases between them. The CDR3 sequence is 15 residues long. CDR1 and CDR2 (germline): KGHDR, SFDVKD. The chain's CDR3 is CATSGGGYSNQPQHF. The CDR3 nucleotides read TGTGCCACCAGTGGGGGAGGCTATAGCAATCAGCCCCAGCATTTT.

This clonotype was counted a few times. This chain connects TRBV7-9 to TRBJ2-3; D is possibly TRBD2 (5 bases). Trimming took 10 bases from V and 5 from J, leaving 19 bases between them. CDR1 and CDR2 (germline): SEHNR, FQNEAQ (reference sequence). The CDR3 spans 14 residues. CDR3 in DNA: TGTGCCATCACCTATATGGGAGTAAAAGATACGCAGTATTTT. It encodes CAITYMGVKDTQYF.

The V call is TRBV5-6, the J call TRBJ2-5; 8 bases match TRBD1. Germline lookup yields CDR1 SGHDT and CDR2 YYEEEE. V lost 3 bases and J lost 5; bases outside the gene matches: 15. The CDR3 runs to 17 residues. CDR3 in DNA: TGTGCCAGCAGCTCTACCGGGACAGGTGGCTTCGGGGAGACCCAGTACTTC. Residues: CASSSTGTGGFGETQYF.

The genes are TRBV9 and TRBJ2-5; D possibly uses TRBD1 or TRBD2 (5 bases each). Trimming removed 1 base at V and 5 bases at J, with 18 bases between. The CDR3 has 16 residues. The germline V gene encodes CDR1 SGDLS and CDR2 YYNGEE. The CDR3 sequence is CASSVMGDGTRETQYF. CDR3 sequence (DNA): TGTGCCAGCAGCGTAATGGGGGACGGTACCAGGGAGACCCAGTACTTC.

This clonotype was counted a few times. This chain joins TRBV6-5 and TRBJ1-6; no clear D. This CDR3 contains 13 residues. V was trimmed by 2 bases and J by 11 bases, leaving 10 bases between them. The germline gives CDR1 MNHEY, CDR2 SVGAGI. CDR3 protein: CASSYTVRTPLHF. DNA for the CDR3: TGTGCCAGCAGTTACACCGTTCGCACACCCCTCCACTTT.

The chain links TRBV13 to TRBJ2-1; D may be TRBD1 (5 bases). Deletions cut 0 bases from V and 6 bases from J, with 15 bases between. This CDR3 is built from 16 residues. The germline gives CDR1 PRHDT, CDR2 FYEKMQ (reference sequence). The CDR3 DNA follows: TGTGCCAGCAGCTTAGGAGGGGCTGGCCTGGGCAATGAGCAGTTCTTC. It translates to CASSLGGAGLGNEQFF.

The chain is built from TRBV6-5 and TRBJ2-2; D is perhaps TRBD2 (6 bases). Germline V gene data show CDR1 as MNHEY and CDR2 as SVGAGI. V lost 3 bases, J lost 4 bases, and 12 bases lay in between. This CDR3 contains 15 residues. CDR3 residues: CASSYKQEGTGELFF. CDR3 in DNA: TGTGCCAGCAGTTATAAACAGGAGGGCACCGGGGAGCTGTTTTTT.